The 7 T cell receptor beta chains given below trace back to one sample, sequenced in a study of blood T cell repertoires in COVID-19. TCRdb keeps only in-frame clones here, not all; method: immunoSEQ multiplex PCR. This sample has some 530,000 clones, with 80% to 90% found just once. Sequencing was carried out using peripheral blood. The source is a human donor in a cohort sampled during active COVID-19.

The chain is built from TRBV27 and TRBJ1-2, with TRBD1 matching over 9 bases. V lost 6 bases, J lost 2 bases, and 7 bases stayed unmatched. The CDR3 is made up of 15 amino acids. Germline values: CDR1 MNHEY, CDR2 SMNVEV (reference sequence). CDR3 in DNA: TGTGCCAGCAGCGACGGTGGACAGGGGAACTATGGCTACACCTTC. Protein sequence: CASSDGGQGNYGYTF.

In nucleotides, the CDR3 is TGTGCCAGCAGCCCCCCGGGACTAGTAGGAAATGAGCAGTTCTTC. Its protein product is CASSPPGLVGNEQFF. The chain carries TRBV7-2 and TRBJ2-1; 8 bases are a match to TRBD2. V dropped 5 bases and J dropped 7; count of bases not matched to a gene: 10. The CDR3 sequence is 15 residues long. Germline loops: CDR1 SGHTA, CDR2 FQGNSA.

This clone occurred a few times. The J gene is TRBJ2-1, the V gene TRBV12-5; D unclear. Germline CDR1 is LGHNT and CDR2 is FRNRAP. The CDR3 sequence is 17 residues long. Trimming removed 2 bases from V and 0 bases from J, with 14 bases in between. CDR3 protein: CASGLRPGLSSYNEQFF. The DNA of the CDR3 is TGTGCTAGTGGTTTGAGGCCAGGCCTGAGCTCCTACAATGAGCAGTTCTTC.

The chain links TRBV15 to TRBJ2-2; 15 bases map to TRBD2. CDR1 LNHNV and CDR2 YYDKDF come from the germline V gene (reference sequence). J was trimmed by 7 bases and V by 6 bases; bases with no gene match: 0. The CDR3 is 14 residues long. For the CDR3, the DNA is TGTGCCACCAGGGGACTAGCGGGAGGCGGGGAGCTGTTTTTT. Translating it yields CATRGLAGGGELFF.

As concerns this clone: This CDR3 is also generated by other DNA sequences in the sample. This CDR3 reads CASSIDRQGGGYTF. CDR3 nucleotides: TGTGCCAGTAGTATAGATCGACAGGGAGGCGGCTACACCTTC. J is TRBJ1-2 and V is TRBV19; TRBD1 aligns across 7 bases. CDR1 is LNHDA and CDR2 is SQIVND in the germline V gene (reference sequence). The CDR3 has 14 residues. Unmatched junction bases numbered 6, after V lost 0 bases and J lost 8 bases.

In DNA, the CDR3 is TGTGCCAGCAACCCCCTAGGTGCTAGCGTCGCCAATGAGCAGTTCTTC. Translating gives CASNPLGASVANEQFF. This rearrangement joins TRBV7-8 to TRBJ2-1; D is possibly TRBD2 (6 bases). In germline, CDR1 is SGHVS, CDR2 FQNEAQ. This CDR3 is built from 16 residues. V was shortened by 7 bases and J by 6 bases, with 22 bases between the two germline ends.

The V and J genes are TRBV3-1 (or the pseudogene TRBV3-2) and TRBJ2-3; 7 bases match TRBD2. J gave up 7 bases and V 6 bases, and 13 bases lay outside the gene matches. The V gene's germline CDR1 is LGHDT and CDR2 YNNKEL (reference sequence). The CDR3 covers 15 residues. The CDR3: CASSPTEGRGNTQYF. The CDR3 nucleotides read TGTGCCAGCAGTCCTACTGAGGGGAGGGGAAATACGCAGTATTTT.